This T cell receptor beta chain was identified during a study of blood T cell repertoires in COVID-19. The protocol was immunoSEQ multiplex PCR, while the TCRdb copy is restricted to in-frame clones and leaves out a portion. The sample shows roughly 90,000 clones, roughly nine tenths of them seen only once. There are 16 residues in the CDR3. Trimming shortened V by 0 bases and J by 3 bases, and 9 bases separated the two germline ends. Germline values: CDR1 MNHNY, CDR2 SVGAGI (reference sequence). The clonotype originates from a woman over 75 with active COVID-19. The V call is TRBV6-6, the J call TRBJ1-6; a possible D gene is TRBD1 (5 bases). Sequencing used peripheral blood. CDR3 DNA: TGTGCCAGCAGTTACTCAAGACAGCACTATAATTCACCCCTCCACTTT. This encodes CASSYSRQHYNSPLHF.